A selection of T cell receptor beta chains follows, all from one sample in a study of regulatory T cells. Libraries were prepared by immunoSEQ multiplex PCR; TCRdb keeps only in-frame clonotypes and omits some of them. Here the sample spans fewer than 13,000 clones, 84% being singletons. Sequenced sample: CD8+ T cells sorted from blood. The receptors derive from a person aged 18-30 years with CD3G deficiency. The CDR3 runs from the conserved cysteine through the conserved F or W. D genes are given only for firm matches. Part of the rows lack a size; the others show once, few, many or a class for expanded clones.

-	TRBV5-1	TRBJ1-1	-	CASSSAGRGDTEAFF	TGCGCCAGCAGCTCCGCCGGGCGGGGGGATACTGAAGCTTTCTTT
TRBD1	TRBV7-9	TRBJ2-7	-	CASSPRDRDEQYF	TGTGCCAGCAGCCCCCGGGACAGGGACGAGCAGTACTTC
TRBD2	TRBV19	TRBJ2-3	-	CASSIGSGGRDTQYF	TGTGCCAGTAGTATTGGGAGCGGGGGCCGGGATACGCAGTATTTT
-	TRBV6-1	TRBJ2-7	few	CASSQGPTYEQYF	TGTGCCAGCAGTCAGGGGCCTACTTACGAGCAGTACTTC
-	TRBV28	TRBJ2-7	-	CASSFDMGYEQYF	TGTGCCAGCAGTTTCGATATGGGCTACGAGCAGTACTTC
TRBD2	TRBV6-1	TRBJ2-1	-	CASRAQLAKEQFF	TGTGCCAGCAGAGCCCAACTAGCGAAGGAGCAGTTCTTC
-	TRBV27	TRBJ1-6	-	CASRTGTDNSPLHF	TGTGCCAGCAGAACCGGGACGGATAATTCACCCCTCCACTTT
-	TRBV11-2	TRBJ2-3	-	CASSLGWAGTDTQYF	TGTGCCAGCAGCCTCGGGTGGGCGGGCACAGATACGCAGTATTTT
-	TRBV19	TRBJ2-1	few	CASSLTPRSEQFF	TGTGCCAGTAGTTTAACCCCCAGGTCTGAGCAGTTCTTC
TRBD1	TRBV28	TRBJ2-7	-	CAVGQGPHEQYF	TGTGCCGTCGGACAGGGGCCCCACGAGCAGTACTTC
-	TRBV19	TRBJ1-1	-	CASSMGTPNTEAFF	TGTGCCAGTAGTATGGGGACACCGAACACTGAAGCTTTCTTT
-	TRBV7-9	TRBJ1-5	-	CASSSEGVNQPQHF	TGTGCCAGCAGCTCCGAAGGGGTGAATCAGCCCCAGCATTTT
-	TRBV5-1	TRBJ2-1	-	CASSLGGLQEDEQFF	TGCGCCAGCTCACTGGGGGGCCTTCAGGAGGATGAGCAGTTCTTC
-	TRBV10-3	TRBJ2-3	-	CAITLRGQSTDTQYF	TGTGCCATCACCTTGAGGGGCCAAAGCACAGATACGCAGTATTTT
-	TRBV12-5	TRBJ2-7	-	CASAIGSYEQYF	TGTGCTAGTGCCATAGGTTCCTACGAGCAGTACTTC
-	TRBV27	TRBJ2-3	-	CASSPRGTDTQYF	TGTGCCAGCAGTCCCCGTGGCACAGATACGCAGTATTTT
-	TRBV12-1	TRBJ2-5	-	CASNFQGSTQYF	TGTGCCAGCAACTTTCAGGGATCGACCCAGTACTTC
-	TRBV7-9	TRBJ2-7	-	CASSSDDTEQYF	TGTGCCAGCAGCTCCGACGATACCGAGCAGTACTTC